This T cell receptor beta chain was sequenced during a study of T-cell reconstitution after alpha-beta-depleted transplantation in children. The CDR3 runs to 13 residues. The germline CDR1 and CDR2 sequences are GTSNPN and SVGIG (reference sequence). Trimming left V 0 bases short and J 4 bases short, with 6 bases between. Molecular barcoding with unique molecular identifiers was used for the TCRbeta library. TCRdb reprocessed the PCR reads with MiXCR, giving one entry per CDR3 protein. The repertoire has around 270,000 distinct CDR3 sequences, roughly 9.1% of them found once; the top ten carry 7% to 9.5%. This clonotype came up a few times.

This sequence was found in a boy under three years old with acute myeloid leukemia, due to receive a stem cell transplant. Specimen: PBMCs, collected before TCRalphabeta/CD19-depleted stem cell transplant. This sequence joins TRBV30 and TRBJ2-2; no firm D call. CDR3 loop: CAWSVRFTGELFF. The CDR3 nucleotides read TGTGCCTGGAGTGTACGGTTCACCGGGGAGCTGTTTTTT.